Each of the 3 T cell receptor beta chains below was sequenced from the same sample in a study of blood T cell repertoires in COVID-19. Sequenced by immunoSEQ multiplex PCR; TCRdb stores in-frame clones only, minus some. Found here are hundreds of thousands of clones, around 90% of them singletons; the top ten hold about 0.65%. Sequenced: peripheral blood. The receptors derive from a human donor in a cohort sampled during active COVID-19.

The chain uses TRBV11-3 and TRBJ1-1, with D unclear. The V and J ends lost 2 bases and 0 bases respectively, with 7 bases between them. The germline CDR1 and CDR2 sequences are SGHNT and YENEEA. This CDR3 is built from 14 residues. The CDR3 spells CASSLSVMNTEAFF. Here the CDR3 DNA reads TGTGCCAGCAGCTTATCAGTAATGAACACTGAAGCTTTCTTT.

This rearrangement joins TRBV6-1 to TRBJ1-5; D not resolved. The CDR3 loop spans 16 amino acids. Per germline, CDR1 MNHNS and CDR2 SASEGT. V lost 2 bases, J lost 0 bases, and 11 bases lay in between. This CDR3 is CASSELVENSNQPQHF. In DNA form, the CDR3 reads TGTGCCAGCAGTGAATTAGTAGAGAATAGCAATCAGCCCCAGCATTTT.

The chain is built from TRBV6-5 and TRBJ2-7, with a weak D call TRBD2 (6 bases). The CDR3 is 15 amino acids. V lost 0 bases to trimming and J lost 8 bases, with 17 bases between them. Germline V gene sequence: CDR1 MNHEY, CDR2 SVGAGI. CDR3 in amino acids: CASSYSTTGDSQQYF. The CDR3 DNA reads TGTGCCAGCAGTTACTCGACGACGGGAGATTCTCAGCAGTACTTC.